This T cell receptor (beta chain) was profiled in a study of blood T cell repertoires in COVID-19. Study-level background: From T cells, B-cell-depleted T cells, or PBMCs came the material, which was cDNA or gDNA.

V lost 2 bases to trimming and J lost 4 bases, with 7 bases between them. Germline CDR1 reads SGHRS; CDR2 reads YFSETQ. CDR3 length equals 13 residues. Source study methods: Amplification of reference gene primers was used by the study to estimate nucleated cell counts. Profiling relied on immunoSEQ multiplex PCR, and the TCRdb table lists in-frame clones only, not all of them. V and J calls and clone size are as listed in that table; D and trimming were resolved from the DNA. Here the sample spans 200,000 to 300,000 clones, over 70% being singletons. Everyone who took part was roughly 18 to 89 years old, and they came from about two dozen US areas.

Sequenced: PBMCs or T cells enriched from blood (not recorded which). This clonotype originated in a woman in her 40s who had been exposed to COVID-19. This chain links TRBV5-1 with TRBJ1-3; D gene uncertain. The CDR3 DNA sequence: TGCGCCAGCAGCTTCCAGGAAGGAAACACCATATATTTT. It encodes CASSFQEGNTIYF.